These 27 T cell receptor beta chains originate from one sample sequenced in a study of human T cells and chemical hapten exposure. Time point given: patch test 1, 2 weeks after DPC sensitization. Treatment of the sample: therapeutic diphenylcyclopropenone sensitization with weekly scalp DPC. From the RACE reads, TCRdb called clonotypes with MiXCR, one entry per CDR3 protein. The table shows more than 95,000 distinct CDR3 sequences, with about 12% occurring only once. Sequenced material: whole blood, taken in connection with sensitization to the hapten diphenylcyclopropenone (DPC). These receptors all come from a woman aged 50 to 65 with alopecia areata. Some clones in this sample may be carry-over from other donors' samples.

This clonotype was counted ten times or more. The J gene is TRBJ1-5, the V gene TRBV18; D not resolved. Germline V lookup: CDR1 KGHSH, CDR2 LQKENI. The V end lost 4 bases, the J end lost 7 bases, and 20 bases lay between the germline ends. This CDR3 has 16 residues. The CDR3 region has the DNA TGTGCCAGCTCACAGGGTTCTCCAACAATAGGGCAGCCCCAGCATTTT. It yields the protein CASSQGSPTIGQPQHF. Filled out from reference TRBV18 and TRBJ1-5, the complete variable domain reads NAGVMQNPRHLVRRRGQEARLRCSPMKGHSHVYWYRQLPEEGLKFMVYLQKENIIDESGMPKERFSAEFPKEGPSILRIQQVVRGDSAAYFCASSQGSPTIGQPQHFGDGTRLSIL.

This clonotype came up many times. V gene TRBV27 combines with J gene TRBJ1-1; no clear D. CDR1 is MNHEY and CDR2 is SMNVEV in the germline V gene (reference sequence). The CDR3 runs to 14 residues. The ends were cut back, 2 bases at V and 3 bases at J, with 10 bases in the middle. The CDR3 nucleotides read TGTGCCAGCAGTTTAACCGGACCCCACACTGAAGCTTTCTTT. Translating it yields CASSLTGPHTEAFF.

This clonotype was detected a few times. The chain employs TRBV5-6 and TRBJ2-7, with D unresolved. Trimming removed 2 bases at V and 3 bases at J, with 12 bases between. Per germline, CDR1 SGHDT and CDR2 YYEEEE. The CDR3 has 14 amino acids. The CDR3 DNA reads as TGTGCCAGCAGCTTTTCAGGTTCTATCTACGAGCAGTACTTC. Encoded protein: CASSFSGSIYEQYF.

This clonotype was found a few times. This chain uses TRBV20-1 with TRBJ1-5; D unresolved. Per the germline V gene, CDR1 is DFQATT and CDR2 is SNEGSKA (reference sequence). The CDR3 loop spans 15 amino acids. Trimming cost V 3 bases and J 5 bases, with 17 bases left between them. The CDR3 loop reads CSARATGLSYQPQHF. The CDR3, as DNA: TGCAGTGCTAGGGCCACCGGGTTAAGTTATCAGCCCCAGCATTTT.

CDR3 DNA: TGCGCCAGCAGTGAGATCCAAGGGCCCCAGCATTTT. Its translation: CASSEIQGPQHF. This rearrangement joins TRBV10-2 to TRBJ1-5; unclear D gene. Per the germline V gene, CDR1 is WSHSY and CDR2 is SAAADI. V lost 2 bases, J lost 9 bases, and 8 bases lay in between. This CDR3 is 12 amino acids long.

This sequence joins TRBV4-1 and TRBJ2-5; 11 nucleotides line up with TRBD2. CDR1 and CDR2 (germline): MGHRA, YSYEKL. This CDR3 is built from 16 residues. Trimming took 4 bases from V and 4 from J; bases not matched to a gene: 8. The CDR3 spells CASSRAPGLAAETQYF. The CDR3 DNA reads as TGCGCCAGCAGCCGCGCCCCGGGACTAGCGGCAGAGACCCAGTACTTC.

This clonotype was seen at least ten times. V and J are TRBV6-1 and TRBJ2-7; 10 bases map to TRBD1. J was trimmed by 6 bases and V by 6 bases; bases with no gene match: 11. Per germline, CDR1 MNHNS and CDR2 SASEGT. This CDR3 has 15 residues. The CDR3 here is CASSPGGTGEFEQYF. The CDR3 DNA sequence: TGTGCCAGCAGCCCGGGGGGGACAGGGGAGTTCGAGCAGTACTTC.

The chain uses TRBV11-2 and TRBJ2-5, with D tentatively TRBD2 (5 bases). V dropped 4 bases and J dropped 5 bases, with 20 bases sitting between them. Germline lookup yields CDR1 SGHAT and CDR2 FQNNGV. This CDR3 has 16 residues. CDR3 sequence reads: CASSSSLWGSRETQYF. CDR3 bases: TGTGCCAGCAGCTCTAGCCTGTGGGGTTCCCGGGAGACCCAGTACTTC.

This clonotype was detected many times. V and J are TRBV27 and TRBJ1-3; D unclear. V lost 6 bases, J lost 4 bases, and 13 bases lay in between. This CDR3 is built from 14 residues. Germline CDR1 MNHEY, CDR2 SMNVEV (reference sequence). Here the CDR3 reads CASSLIQPGNTIYF. CDR3 in DNA: TGTGCCAGCAGCCTCATCCAGCCGGGAAACACCATATATTTT.

This clonotype was picked up many times. The genes are TRBV5-6 and TRBJ1-2, with D hard to call. The CDR3 spans 13 residues. Between the trimmed V and J ends, which lost 0 bases and 4 bases, there was a span of 7 bases. Germline V CDR1 and CDR2: SGHDT, YYEEEE. CDR3 in amino acids: CASSLDAAYGYTF. The CDR3 DNA reads TGTGCCAGCAGCTTGGATGCAGCCTATGGCTACACCTTC.

This chain joins TRBV7-9 and TRBJ1-4; no clear D. V was shortened by 1 base and J by 11 bases, with 8 bases between the two germline ends. Germline V lookup: CDR1 SEHNR, CDR2 FQNEAQ (reference sequence). The CDR3 extends over 12 amino acids. CDR3 DNA sequence: TGTGCCAGCAGCTTAGAGGGCTGGAAACTGTTTTTT. It is translated as CASSLEGWKLFF.

This clonotype was picked up many times. This chain connects TRBV29-1 to TRBJ2-1; 8 bases are shared with TRBD2. CDR1 SQVTM and CDR2 ANQGSEA come from the germline V gene. V shed 3 bases, J shed 10 bases, and the junction held 8 bases outside the gene matches. This CDR3 spans 13 amino acids. CDR3 protein: CSVDGGANSEQFF. The CDR3 coding sequence is TGCAGCGTTGACGGGGGGGCCAACTCCGAGCAGTTCTTC.

The chain couples TRBV11-1 to TRBJ2-7, with no clear D. CDR3 length: 13 amino acids. V lost 3 bases and J lost 1, with 7 bases in between. Germline values: CDR1 SGHAT, CDR2 FQDESV (reference sequence). The CDR3 sequence: CASSFLLSYEQYF. As DNA, the CDR3 is TGTGCCAGCAGCTTTTTACTTTCCTACGAGCAGTACTTC.

CDR3 protein: CASSLQRMSQYF. The CDR3 DNA sequence: TGTGCCAGCAGCCTTCAGCGGATGTCGCAGTATTTT. The chain uses TRBV6-2 or TRBV6-3 and TRBJ2-3; D might be TRBD2 (5 bases). Germline CDR1 is MNHEY and CDR2 is SVGEGT. There are 12 residues in the CDR3. V lost 6 bases and J 10 bases, leaving 14 bases between the germline ends.

This rearrangement joins TRBV28 to TRBJ2-7; tentative D call: TRBD1 (6 bases). Germline CDR1 is MDHEN and CDR2 is SYDVKM. CDR3 length: 15 amino acids. Trimming cost V 8 bases and J 7 bases, with 24 bases left between them. The CDR3 region is CASRGSTGRLREQYF. The CDR3 nucleotides are TGTGCCAGCCGTGGTTCGACAGGCCGCTTGAGAGAGCAGTACTTC.

The V and J genes are TRBV5-1 and TRBJ1-6; no clear D gene. Germline lookup yields CDR1 SGHRS and CDR2 YFSETQ. This CDR3 region has 13 residues. V lost 0 bases, J lost 12 bases, and 10 bases lay in between. CDR3 sequence: CASSLAWEGPLHF. CDR3 bases: TGCGCCAGCAGCTTGGCCTGGGAGGGACCCCTCCACTTT.

This clonotype was picked up many times. The chain uses TRBV7-2 and TRBJ2-5, with D uncertain. Trimming removed 1 base at V and 2 bases at J, with 8 bases between. This CDR3 has 14 amino acids. Per the germline V gene, CDR1 is SGHTA and CDR2 is FQGNSA. The CDR3 region is CASSLGTFQETQYF. In DNA, the CDR3 is TGTGCCAGCAGCTTAGGTACTTTTCAAGAGACCCAGTACTTC.

The chain couples TRBV4-1 to TRBJ1-2; perhaps TRBD1 as D (6 bases). Germline V CDR1 and CDR2: MGHRA, YSYEKL. The CDR3 runs to 13 residues. The V end was cut by 2 bases, the J end by 7 bases, with 11 bases between. CDR3 DNA sequence: TGCGCCAGCAGCCAAAACAGGGCGGTTGGCTACACCTTC. It specifies CASSQNRAVGYTF.

This clonotype was counted at least ten times. This chain connects TRBV15 to TRBJ1-5; TRBD1 is a possible D gene (6 bases). The CDR3 is 18 amino acids. Germline V gene lookup returns CDR1 LNHNV and CDR2 YYDKDF (reference sequence). Trimming stripped 1 base from V and 2 bases from J, with 18 bases between. This chain's CDR3 is CATSRGFRGQKGNQPQHF. As DNA, the CDR3 is TGTGCCACCAGCAGAGGATTTCGAGGACAGAAAGGCAATCAGCCCCAGCATTTT.

This clonotype was counted at least ten times. This chain joins TRBV12-3 or TRBV12-4 and TRBJ1-2; 9 nucleotides line up with TRBD1. CDR3 length: 15 amino acids. V gave up 5 bases and J gave up 4 bases; unmatched junction bases: 8. The CDR3, as DNA: TGTGCCAGCAGTCCCAGGACAGGGGTTGGCTATGGCTACACCTTC. Translating it yields CASSPRTGVGYGYTF.

This clonotype was observed a few times. This chain joins TRBV12-3 or TRBV12-4 and TRBJ1-1; D gene ambiguous. The CDR3 loop spans 15 amino acids. Trimming pared 6 bases from V and 4 bases from J, leaving 18 bases between. The CDR3: CASRLTQTSGTEAFF. As DNA, the CDR3 is TGTGCCAGCAGGCTAACCCAAACCTCGGGCACTGAAGCTTTCTTT.

This clonotype was picked up many times. The CDR3 bases are TGTGCCAGCAGCTTAGGCGCAGCGAACACTGAAGCTTTCTTT. It translates to CASSLGAANTEAFF. The chain recombines TRBV11-2 with TRBJ1-1; D gene ambiguous. Trimming pared 1 base from V and 1 base from J, leaving 7 bases between. Germline CDR1 reads SGHAT; CDR2 reads FQNNGV. The CDR3 is 14 residues long.

The chain uses TRBV20-1 and TRBJ2-1; no clear D gene. Trimming took 5 bases from V and 0 from J, leaving 5 bases between them. Germline lookup yields CDR1 DFQATT and CDR2 SNEGSKA (reference sequence). There are 12 residues in the CDR3. The chain's CDR3 is CSAQSSYNEQFF. CDR3 DNA sequence: TGCAGTGCTCAGAGCTCCTACAATGAGCAGTTCTTC.

The sample holds a few counts of this clonotype. The chain recombines TRBV29-1 with TRBJ2-3; 12 bases agree with TRBD2. J lost 2 bases, V lost 6 bases, and 6 bases had no gene match. Germline CDR1 and CDR2: SQVTM and ANQGSEA. The CDR3 runs 15 residues. The CDR3 sequence is CSVNGLAGLTDTQYF. The CDR3 DNA reads TGCAGCGTCAACGGACTAGCGGGACTCACAGATACGCAGTATTTT.

The chain recombines TRBV5-1 with TRBJ2-3; a weak D match, TRBD1 (6 bases). This CDR3 comprises 14 residues. Trimming removed 4 bases from V and 6 bases from J, with 15 bases in between. The germline V gene has CDR1 SGHRS and CDR2 YFSETQ. CDR3 in DNA: TGCGCCAGCAGCCCTACATACACAGGGGATACGCAGTATTTT. Its translation is CASSPTYTGDTQYF. The whole variable domain, remainder taken from reference TRBV5-1 and TRBJ2-3, is KAGVTQTPRYLIKTRGQQVTLSCSPISGHRSVSWYQQTPGQGLQFLFEYFSETQRNKGNFPGRFSGRQFSNSRSEMNVSTLELGDSALYLCASSPTYTGDTQYFGPGTRLTVL.

This clonotype showed up many times. This CDR3 is CASSWGTSGGLTDTQYF. The CDR3 DNA reads TGTGCCAGCAGCTGGGGGACTAGCGGGGGCCTCACAGATACGCAGTATTTT. This chain links TRBV7-8 with TRBJ2-3; 14 nucleotides match TRBD2. The CDR3 is 17 amino acids. CDR1 SGHVS and CDR2 FQNEAQ come from the germline V gene. Germline trimming cut 4 bases from V and 2 bases from J; bases unmatched to any gene: 5.

In this sample, this clonotype turned up many times. This chain's CDR3 is CASRPPGDRGSNEQFF. In nucleotides, the CDR3 is TGTGCCAGCAGGCCCCCCGGGGACAGGGGTTCCAATGAGCAGTTCTTC. The chain has TRBV28 and TRBJ2-1; 10 bases map to TRBD1. Germline V gene sequence: CDR1 MDHEN, CDR2 SYDVKM. J gave up 6 bases and V 6 bases, and 11 bases lay outside the gene matches. This CDR3 contains 16 residues.